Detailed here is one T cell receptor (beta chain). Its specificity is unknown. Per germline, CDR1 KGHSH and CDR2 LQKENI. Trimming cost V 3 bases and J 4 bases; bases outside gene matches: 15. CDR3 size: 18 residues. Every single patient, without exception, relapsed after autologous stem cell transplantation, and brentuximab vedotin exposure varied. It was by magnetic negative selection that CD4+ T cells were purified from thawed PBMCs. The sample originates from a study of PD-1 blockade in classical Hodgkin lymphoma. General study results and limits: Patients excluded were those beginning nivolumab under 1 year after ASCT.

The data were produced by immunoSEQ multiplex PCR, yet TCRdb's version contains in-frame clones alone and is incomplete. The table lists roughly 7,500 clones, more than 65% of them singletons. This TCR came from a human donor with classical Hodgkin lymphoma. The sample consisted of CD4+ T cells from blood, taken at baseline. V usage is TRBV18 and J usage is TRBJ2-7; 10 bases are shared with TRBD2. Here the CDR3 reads CASSPQGGLDSGRYEQYF. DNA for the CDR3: TGTGCCAGCTCACCGCAAGGGGGTTTAGATAGCGGGAGGTACGAGCAGTACTTC.